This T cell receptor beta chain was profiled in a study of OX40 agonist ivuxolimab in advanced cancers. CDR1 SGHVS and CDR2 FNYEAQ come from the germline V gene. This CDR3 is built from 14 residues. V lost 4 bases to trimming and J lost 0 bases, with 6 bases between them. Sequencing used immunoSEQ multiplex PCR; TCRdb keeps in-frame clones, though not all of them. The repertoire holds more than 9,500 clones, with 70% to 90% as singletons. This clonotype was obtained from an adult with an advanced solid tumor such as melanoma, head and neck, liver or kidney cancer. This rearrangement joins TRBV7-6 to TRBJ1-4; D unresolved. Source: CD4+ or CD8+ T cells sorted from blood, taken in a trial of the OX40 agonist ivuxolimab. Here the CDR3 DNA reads TGTGCCAGCAGCTACACAGCAACTAATGAAAAACTGTTTTTT. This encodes CASSYTATNEKLFF.